The 5 T cell receptor beta chains below were found in one sample sequenced in a study of CD8+ T cells in alopecia areata. Sequencing templates came from extracted RNA that was reverse transcribed into cDNA. Measured with immunoSEQ multiplex PCR; TCRdb has only the in-frame clones, and not every one. The repertoire consists of about 91,000 clones, with under 45% occurring once and the leading ten covering about 0.79%. Material for sequencing was CD4+ T cells sorted from blood. The receptors were gathered from a human donor with alopecia areata.

This clone turned up a few times. The V gene is TRBV10-3, the J gene TRBJ2-1, with 8 bases that match TRBD2. The CDR3 is 18 residues long. V shed 4 bases, J shed 0 bases, and the junction held 11 bases outside the gene matches. Germline-derived CDR1 and CDR2 are ENHRY and SYGVKD. CDR3: CAISASGPQGSSYNEQFF. CDR3 coding DNA: TGTGCCATCAGTGCTAGCGGGCCACAAGGATCCTCCTACAATGAGCAGTTCTTC.

Only a few counts were recorded for this clone. V is TRBV2 and J is TRBJ1-2; unclear D gene. The CDR3 is 11 amino acids. Germline CDR1 reads SNHLY; CDR2 reads FYNNEI. Deletions cut 4 bases from V and 6 bases from J, with 6 bases between. The DNA of the CDR3 is TGTGCCAGCAGTGTTGAACATGGCTACACCTTC. Its protein product is CASSVEHGYTF.

Written as DNA, the CDR3 is TGTGCCTGGAAGATCTCGGGGGGCACTGAAGCTTTCTTT. It encodes CAWKISGGTEAFF. V and J are TRBV30 and TRBJ1-1; possible D gene TRBD1, 5 bases. This CDR3 spans 13 amino acids. Germline CDR1 is GTSNPN and CDR2 is SVGIG (reference sequence). Trimming took 4 bases from V and 4 from J, leaving 13 bases between them.

The V gene is TRBV28, the J gene TRBJ2-1, with a weak D call TRBD1 (6 bases). Trimming stripped 5 bases from V and 7 bases from J, with 9 bases between. In germline, CDR1 is MDHEN, CDR2 SYDVKM. The CDR3 length is 12 residues. The CDR3 is CASSPQGNEQFF. The CDR3 bases are TGTGCCAGCAGTCCCCAGGGGAATGAGCAGTTCTTC.

The chain joins TRBV6-5 to TRBJ1-1; TRBD1 aligns across 7 bases. There are 14 residues in the CDR3. V trimming: 5 bases; J trimming: 1 base; junction bases outside the gene matches: 4. Germline assignment: CDR1 MNHEY and CDR2 SVGAGI. This CDR3 is CASSDREANTEAFF. The CDR3 DNA follows: TGTGCCAGCAGTGACAGGGAGGCGAACACTGAAGCTTTCTTT.